The rows below give T cell receptor beta chains drawn from one sample of a study of blood T cells in healthy people across ages. Each CDR3 protein gets one entry after TCRdb re-called the 5' RACE reads with MiXCR. This sample has approximately 820,000 distinct CDR3 sequences, with under 55% found just once. The sample consisted of blood. The source of these receptors is a man in his 60s in good health. Both conserved end residues are part of each CDR3. The D gene is left open where the match is weak. The size entry is marked missing in some rows and otherwise reads once, few, many or a size class.

clone size: few; J gene: TRBJ2-1; V gene: TRBV5-4; D gene: TRBD2; CDR3 protein: CASSSGLAGADNEQFF; CDR3 DNA: TGTGCCAGCAGCTCGGGACTAGCGGGGGCCGACAATGAGCAGTTCTTC
clone size: -; J gene: TRBJ2-4; V gene: TRBV5-1; D gene: TRBD1; CDR3 protein: CASSFGDREAREQYF; CDR3 DNA: TGCGCCAGCAGCTTTGGGGACAGGGAGGCTCGGGAGCAGTACTTC
clone size: few; J gene: TRBJ2-3; V gene: TRBV4-1; D gene: TRBD2; CDR3 protein: CASSQGTSEATDTQYF; CDR3 DNA: TGCGCCAGCAGCCAAGGGACTAGCGAGGCCACAGATACGCAGTATTTT
clone size: many; J gene: TRBJ2-1; V gene: TRBV29-1; D gene: -; CDR3 protein: CSVDPSTSSYNEQFF; CDR3 DNA: TGCAGCGTTGACCCCTCGACGAGCTCCTACAATGAGCAGTTCTTC
clone size: -; J gene: TRBJ1-6; V gene: TRBV4-3; D gene: TRBD1; CDR3 protein: CASSQDPDRGSPLHF; CDR3 DNA: TGCGCCAGCAGCCAAGACCCCGACAGGGGGTCACCCCTCCACTTT
clone size: once; J gene: TRBJ2-5; V gene: TRBV5-5; D gene: TRBD2; CDR3 protein: CASGSGLAGAETQYF; CDR3 DNA: TGTGCCAGCGGCTCCGGACTAGCGGGGGCAGAGACCCAGTACTTC
clone size: few; J gene: TRBJ2-1; V gene: TRBV20-1; D gene: TRBD2; CDR3 protein: CSALPTSGGADEQFF; CDR3 DNA: TGCAGTGCACTCCCGACTAGCGGGGGGGCTGATGAGCAGTTCTTC
clone size: few; J gene: TRBJ1-2; V gene: TRBV6-1; D gene: -; CDR3 protein: CASSERGNQGNTF; CDR3 DNA: TGTGCCAGCAGTGAAAGAGGGAACCAAGGGAACACCTTC
clone size: -; J gene: TRBJ2-5; V gene: TRBV6-5; D gene: TRBD1; CDR3 protein: CASSYSIRGPLETQYF; CDR3 DNA: TGTGCCAGCAGTTACTCGATCAGGGGGCCCCTAGAGACCCAGTACTTC
clone size: -; J gene: TRBJ2-5; V gene: TRBV7-9; D gene: -; CDR3 protein: CASSDLASAGETQYF; CDR3 DNA: TGTGCCAGCAGCGATCTGGCTAGCGCGGGGGAGACCCAGTACTTC
clone size: few; J gene: TRBJ2-1; V gene: TRBV6-2/TRBV6-3; D gene: -; CDR3 protein: CASTSTSNEQFF; CDR3 DNA: TGTGCCAGCACCTCGACTTCAAATGAGCAGTTCTTC
clone size: -; J gene: TRBJ2-1; V gene: TRBV7-2; D gene: -; CDR3 protein: CASSLERGMRYNEQFF; CDR3 DNA: TGTGCCAGCAGCTTAGAACGGGGGATGAGGTACAATGAGCAGTTCTTC
clone size: -; J gene: TRBJ2-5; V gene: TRBV3-1; D gene: TRBD2; CDR3 protein: CASSQETSGGRRETQYF; CDR3 DNA: TGTGCCAGCAGCCAAGAAACTAGCGGGGGCCGCCGGGAGACCCAGTACTTC
clone size: -; J gene: TRBJ1-5; V gene: TRBV27; D gene: -; CDR3 protein: CASSPTVYSNQPQHF; CDR3 DNA: TGTGCCAGCAGTCCCACAGTGTATAGCAATCAGCCCCAGCATTTT